Presented here are 22 T cell receptor beta chains from one specimen sequenced in a study of blood T cell repertoires in COVID-19. Assay: immunoSEQ multiplex PCR; the TCRdb copy retains only in-frame clones and omits some. The sample lists some 270,000 clones, approximately 90% occurring once. The sample comprised PBMCs or T cells enriched from blood (not recorded which). The receptors stem from a woman in her thirties with acute COVID-19.

The chain joins TRBV6-4 to TRBJ2-1; 14 bases fit TRBD2. The ends lost 2 bases at V and 2 bases at J; junction bases unmatched: 14. CDR3 size: 21 residues. Germline lookup yields CDR1 MRHNA and CDR2 SNTAGT. The DNA of the CDR3 is TGTGCCAGCAGTGACATCAACGCCGGGACTAGCGGGAGAAATACCTACAATGAGCAGTTCTTC. It codes for CASSDINAGTSGRNTYNEQFF.

The chain uses TRBV10-3 and TRBJ2-7; 7 nucleotides match TRBD1. Per the germline V gene, CDR1 is ENHRY and CDR2 is SYGVKD. V trimming: 3 bases; J trimming: 3 bases; junction bases outside the gene matches: 5. The CDR3 has 14 amino acids. The DNA for the CDR3 is TGTGCCATCAGTGACGACAGGGTAAACTACGAGCAGTACTTC. It codes for CAISDDRVNYEQYF.

The chain joins TRBV2 to TRBJ1-1; a possible D gene is TRBD1 (5 bases). Trimming stripped 1 base from V and 3 bases from J, with 12 bases between. From germline, CDR1 is SNHLY and CDR2 FYNNEI. CDR3 size: 15 residues. CDR3 in amino acids: CASSEVGRGDTEAFF. The CDR3 DNA reads as TGTGCCAGCAGTGAAGTAGGGAGGGGTGACACTGAAGCTTTCTTT. The complete variable domain, with remaining parts taken from reference TRBV2 and TRBJ1-1, reads EPEVTQTPSHQVTQMGQEVILRCVPISNHLYFYWYRQILGQKVEFLVSFYNNEISEKSEIFDDQFSVERPDGSNFTLKIRSTKLEDSAMYFCASSEVGRGDTEAFFGQGTRLTVV.

This clone was seen only a few times. The V gene is TRBV3-1 (or the pseudogene TRBV3-2), the J gene TRBJ2-7; the D is unclear. This CDR3 region has 17 residues. V shed 0 bases and J shed 0 bases, with 15 bases lying between them. In germline, CDR1 is LGHDT, CDR2 YNNKEL (reference sequence). The CDR3 DNA reads as TGTGCCAGCAGCCAAGATCTAGTCCGTACTGGCTCCTACGAGCAGTACTTC. Protein product: CASSQDLVRTGSYEQYF.

This sequence joins TRBV28 and TRBJ2-3, with D possibly being TRBD2 (5 bases). Germline loops: CDR1 MDHEN, CDR2 SYDVKM. CDR3 length equals 10 residues. V was shortened by 8 bases and J by 6 bases, with 6 bases between the two germline ends. The CDR3 spells CASRGDTQYF. DNA of the CDR3: TGTGCCAGCCGGGGTGATACGCAGTATTTT.

This clone was seen more than once but under ten times. This chain joins TRBV19 and TRBJ1-5; 9 bases match TRBD1. Germline CDR1 is LNHDA and CDR2 is SQIVND (reference sequence). J was trimmed by 2 bases and V by 1 base; bases with no gene match: 6. The CDR3 has 17 amino acids. The CDR3 DNA sequence: TGTGCCAGTAGTATAGGGGACAGGGCCGTGCGCAATCAGCCCCAGCATTTT. Translating gives CASSIGDRAVRNQPQHF. Full variable domain (rest looked up from reference TRBV19 and TRBJ1-5): DGGITQSPKYLFRKEGQNVTLSCEQNLNHDAMYWYRQDPGQGLRLIYYSQIVNDFQKGDIAEGYSVSREKKESFPLTVTSAQKNPTAFYLCASSIGDRAVRNQPQHFGDGTRLSIL.

The gene calls are TRBV9 and TRBJ2-7; 9 bases match TRBD2. CDR1 and CDR2 (germline): SGDLS, YYNGEE. J lost 2 bases, V lost 3 bases, and 3 bases had no gene match. The CDR3 has 14 residues. The CDR3 sequence is CASSASGNTYEQYF. DNA for the CDR3: TGTGCCAGCAGCGCTAGCGGGAATACCTACGAGCAGTACTTC.

This sequence joins TRBV5-8 and TRBJ2-4; perhaps TRBD2 as D (5 bases). V dropped 4 bases and J dropped 3 bases, with 17 bases sitting between them. Germline V gives CDR1 SGHTS, CDR2 YDEGEE. The CDR3 is 16 residues long. The CDR3 loop is CASSLRALSGKNIQYF. In DNA form, the CDR3 reads TGTGCCAGCAGCCTGAGGGCCCTCTCGGGCAAAAACATTCAGTACTTC.

The chain has TRBV4-1 and TRBJ2-3, with D unresolved. V was trimmed by 0 bases and J by 1 base, leaving 5 bases between them. CDR3 size: 14 residues. The germline gives CDR1 MGHRA, CDR2 YSYEKL. The DNA for the CDR3 is TGCGCCAGCAGCCAAGATATTGGCACAGATACGCAGTATTTT. This encodes CASSQDIGTDTQYF.

This sequence joins TRBV10-3 and TRBJ1-4; 12 bases are shared with TRBD1. The CDR3 length is 16 residues. V gave up 5 bases and J gave up 7 bases; unmatched junction bases: 8. The germline V gene encodes CDR1 ENHRY and CDR2 SYGVKD. CDR3 DNA sequence: TGTGCCATCAGTCCGGGACAGGGGGCGCCGGCTGAAAAACTGTTTTTT. Translated: CAISPGQGAPAEKLFF.

V gene TRBV7-3 combines with J gene TRBJ2-3, with 8 positions matching TRBD2. Per germline, CDR1 SGHTA and CDR2 FQGTGA. The CDR3 runs to 15 residues. Trimming at V came to 5 bases and at J to 0 bases, leaving 4 bases not matched to a gene. CDR3 in amino acids: CASSLLAASTDTQYF. CDR3 in DNA: TGTGCCAGCAGCCTACTAGCGGCTAGCACAGATACGCAGTATTTT.

Only one count was recorded for this clone. This rearrangement joins TRBV4-3 to TRBJ2-1; the match to TRBD2 covers 7 bases. This CDR3 comprises 13 residues. CDR1 is LGHNA and CDR2 is YSLEER in the germline V gene. The junction had 5 bases not matched to a gene; V was cut back by 4 bases and J by 8 bases. The CDR3 here is CASSRGAGDEQFF. The CDR3 region has the DNA TGCGCCAGCAGCCGTGGGGCGGGAGATGAGCAGTTCTTC.

The chain is built from TRBV5-1 and TRBJ1-4, with D hard to call. Trimming shortened V by 2 bases and J by 5 bases, and 19 bases separated the two germline ends. Germline-derived CDR1 and CDR2 are SGHRS and YFSETQ. The CDR3 loop spans 17 amino acids. CDR3 bases: TGCGCCAGCAGCTTTACCGAGATACAGCACCAAAATGAAAAACTGTTTTTT. Amino acid sequence: CASSFTEIQHQNEKLFF. The whole variable domain, remainder taken from reference TRBV5-1 and TRBJ1-4, is KAGVTQTPRYLIKTRGQQVTLSCSPISGHRSVSWYQQTPGQGLQFLFEYFSETQRNKGNFPGRFSGRQFSNSRSEMNVSTLELGDSALYLCASSFTEIQHQNEKLFFGSGTQLSVL.

The chain couples TRBV7-6 to TRBJ1-4, with 9 bases aligning to TRBD1. This CDR3 region has 15 residues. CDR1 is SGHVS, CDR2 FNYEAQ, per germline. Trimming at V came to 6 bases and at J to 10 bases, leaving 12 bases not matched to a gene. The DNA for the CDR3 is TGTGCCAGCAGTCCCCGCCGGGACAGGGTTGGAAAACTGTTTTTT. It yields the protein CASSPRRDRVGKLFF.

This chain links TRBV5-6 with TRBJ2-2; TRBD1 aligns across 7 bases. The CDR3 runs to 14 residues. The germline V gene encodes CDR1 SGHDT and CDR2 YYEEEE. After removal of 1 base from V and 4 bases from J, the junction contained 1 base not matched to a gene. The CDR3 is CASSLRGRTGELFF. The CDR3 DNA follows: TGTGCCAGCAGCTTGAGGGGGCGCACCGGGGAGCTGTTTTTT.

V is TRBV19 and J is TRBJ2-7; TRBD1 is a possible D gene (5 bases). Between the trimmed V and J ends, which lost 3 bases and 3 bases, there was a span of 12 bases. Germline lookup yields CDR1 LNHDA and CDR2 SQIVND (reference sequence). This CDR3 has 14 residues. The CDR3 loop reads CASSMGTGNYEQYF. The CDR3 DNA reads TGTGCCAGTAGTATGGGCACAGGAAACTACGAGCAGTACTTC.

V usage is TRBV18 and J usage is TRBJ2-5, with 8 bases that match TRBD1. Germline V gives CDR1 KGHSH, CDR2 LQKENI. J lost 3 bases, V lost 2 bases, and 11 bases had no gene match. The CDR3 is made up of 17 amino acids. The CDR3 DNA reads TGTGCCAGCTCACCAAAGAGGGAATCGGGACAGGAAGAGACCCAGTACTTC. Translating gives CASSPKRESGQEETQYF.

The chain combines TRBV4-1 with TRBJ1-3, with no clear D. The V and J ends lost 0 bases and 1 base respectively, with 10 bases between them. Germline V CDR1 and CDR2: MGHRA, YSYEKL. This CDR3 is 16 amino acids long. DNA for the CDR3: TGCGCCAGCAGCCAAGATTTGCGTTTATCTGGAAACACCATATATTTT. It is translated as CASSQDLRLSGNTIYF.

The genes are TRBV28 and TRBJ2-1; TRBD2 aligns across 8 bases. Germline V gives CDR1 MDHEN, CDR2 SYDVKM. V dropped 3 bases and J dropped 4; count of bases not matched to a gene: 11. The CDR3 is 17 residues long. The CDR3 region is CASSFPSAGDVYNEQFF. The CDR3, as DNA: TGTGCCAGCAGTTTTCCATCAGCGGGAGACGTTTACAATGAGCAGTTCTTC. The full variable domain, completed using reference TRBV28 and TRBJ2-1, is DVKVTQSSRYLVKRTGEKVFLECVQDMDHENMFWYRQDPGLGLRLIYFSYDVKMKEKGDIPEGYSVSREKKERFSLILESASTNQTSMYLCASSFPSAGDVYNEQFFGPGTRLTVL.

The gene calls are TRBV6-1 and TRBJ2-1; 8 bases are a match to TRBD2. The V gene end was trimmed by 1 base and the J gene end by 4 bases; junction bases not matched to a gene: 3. CDR1 is MNHNS, CDR2 SASEGT, per germline. The CDR3 loop spans 15 amino acids. The CDR3: CASSEVGGAYNEQFF. DNA for the CDR3: TGTGCCAGCAGTGAAGTCGGGGGGGCTTACAATGAGCAGTTCTTC.

This chain joins TRBV28 and TRBJ1-1; 11 bases align to TRBD1. With V trimmed by 6 bases and J by 11 bases, 5 bases remained unmatched. The CDR3 spans 12 residues. Germline CDR1 reads MDHEN; CDR2 reads SYDVKM. The CDR3 is CASSPDRGLAFF. CDR3 in DNA: TGTGCCAGCAGCCCGGACAGGGGGCTTGCTTTCTTT.

This sequence joins TRBV27 and TRBJ1-1; 7 bases agree with TRBD1. Germline V lookup: CDR1 MNHEY, CDR2 SMNVEV (reference sequence). There are 15 residues in the CDR3. V dropped 6 bases and J dropped 1; count of bases not matched to a gene: 8. The CDR3 DNA reads as TGTGCCAGCAGCACCTCCAGGGGGAGGAACACTGAAGCTTTCTTT. Its translation: CASSTSRGRNTEAFF.